The next 30 T cell receptor beta chains were all read from a single sample in a study of cytomegalovirus exposure and HLA in healthy donors. The PCR made use of 60 Vbeta and 13 Jbeta primers. The method was immunoSEQ multiplex PCR; TCRdb's version includes in-frame clones alone and lacks a portion of them. The sample carries some 130,000 clones, roughly 88% recorded once. The specimen was PBMCs. The receptor source for this set is a boy younger than 18 in good health and CMV-seronegative.

V is TRBV25-1 and J is TRBJ1-2; 8 bases line up with TRBD1. The length of the CDR3 is 14 residues. J was trimmed by 8 bases and V by 8 bases; bases with no gene match: 13. The germline CDR1 and CDR2 sequences are MGHDK and SYGVNS. This chain's CDR3 is CASARPGTGLGYTF. The DNA of the CDR3 is TGTGCCAGCGCCCGGCCCGGGACAGGCTTAGGCTACACCTTC.

V and J are TRBV15 and TRBJ2-7, with 7 bases fitting TRBD2. CDR1 is LNHNV, CDR2 YYDKDF, per germline (reference sequence). CDR3 length equals 17 residues. The J segment lost 0 bases and the V segment lost 0 bases, leaving 8 bases of the junction unmatched. This CDR3 reads CATSRDLRAGASYEQYF. The CDR3 DNA reads TGTGCCACCAGCAGAGATCTCCGGGCGGGAGCCTCCTACGAGCAGTACTTC.

A remark on this clone: A read error may produce the germline difference seen at one junction end. The chain couples TRBV7-7 to TRBJ2-5; unclear D gene. The CDR3 has 14 amino acids. CDR1 and CDR2 from the germline V gene are SSHAT and FNYEAQ (reference sequence). The CDR3 here is CASSLYGWQETQYF. CDR3 nucleotides: TGTGCTAGCAGCTTATACGGGTGGCAAGAGACCCAGTACTTC.

V and J are TRBV5-4 and TRBJ2-3; a possible D gene is TRBD1 (5 bases). Per the germline V gene, CDR1 is SGHNT and CDR2 is YYREEE (reference sequence). V lost 0 bases to trimming and J lost 0 bases, with 11 bases between them. The CDR3 consists of 16 residues. CDR3 coding DNA: TGTGCCAGCAGCTTGGCCGGCTCAGGGAGCACAGATACGCAGTATTTT. This gives the protein CASSLAGSGSTDTQYF.

V usage is TRBV5-1 and J usage is TRBJ2-7; 10 nucleotides agree with TRBD1. With 2 bases clipped from V and 6 bases from J, the junction kept 8 bases outside the gene matches. CDR3 length: 15 amino acids. Germline lookup yields CDR1 SGHRS and CDR2 YFSETQ. CDR3 sequence reads: CASSLGDRGSREQYF. CDR3 DNA: TGCGCCAGCAGCTTAGGGGACAGGGGTAGCCGCGAGCAGTACTTC.

This clone was counted once. The rearrangement links TRBV4-3 to TRBJ1-2, with D perhaps TRBD1 (5 bases). In germline, CDR1 is LGHNA, CDR2 YSLEER. The CDR3 spans 17 residues. Trimming removed 0 bases from V and 8 bases from J, with 22 bases in between. The CDR3 bases are TGCGCCAGCAGCCAAGAGGCTAGGTGGACATCTAGGTGGGGCTACACCTTC. It encodes CASSQEARWTSRWGYTF.

The chain uses TRBV11-2 and TRBJ1-2; D gene uncertain. This CDR3 has 14 residues. The ends were cut back, 5 bases at V and 4 bases at J, with 14 bases in the middle. CDR1 and CDR2 (germline): SGHAT, FQNNGV. The CDR3 reads CASSHRTASYGYTF. The CDR3 DNA reads as TGTGCCAGCAGCCACCGAACAGCAAGCTATGGCTACACCTTC.

Written as DNA, the CDR3 is TGTGCCAGCAGTGGGACTAGAGCGAACACCGGGGAGCTGTTTTTT. It is translated as CASSGTRANTGELFF. V and J are TRBV6-6 and TRBJ2-2, with TRBD2 matching over 8 bases. Germline V gene data show CDR1 as MNHNY and CDR2 as SVGAGI (reference sequence). This CDR3 contains 15 residues. V lost 5 bases, J lost 0 bases, and 2 bases stayed unmatched.

V usage is TRBV10-3 and J usage is TRBJ2-3, with unresolved D. The CDR3 consists of 12 residues. Germline-derived CDR1 and CDR2 are ENHRY and SYGVKD. V lost 6 bases to trimming and J lost 4 bases, with 8 bases between them. CDR3 nucleotides: TGTGCCATCAGCGAGACTTCAGATACGCAGTATTTT. Translating it yields CAISETSDTQYF.

The rearrangement joins TRBV29-1 to TRBJ1-2; 8 nucleotides match TRBD1. CDR1 SQVTM and CDR2 ANQGSEA come from the germline V gene. With V trimmed by 1 base and J by 0 bases, 4 bases remained unmatched. CDR3 length equals 15 residues. The CDR3 DNA sequence: TGCAGCGTTGAAGGGGGGACAGGAGCTAACTATGGCTACACCTTC. It translates to CSVEGGTGANYGYTF.

V is TRBV5-6 and J is TRBJ1-4; D unresolved. V was shortened by 1 base and J by 0 bases, with 4 bases between the two germline ends. In germline, CDR1 is SGHDT, CDR2 YYEEEE. This CDR3 is 14 amino acids long. The CDR3 loop reads CASSLTATNEKLFF. CDR3 DNA: TGTGCCAGCAGCTTGACAGCAACTAATGAAAAACTGTTTTTT.

The V and J genes are TRBV23-1 and TRBJ2-7; perhaps TRBD2 as D (5 bases). TRBV23-1 is placed among ORFs of uncertain function. This CDR3 is built from 18 residues. Between the trimmed V and J ends, which lost 4 bases and 4 bases, there was a span of 26 bases. The CDR3 loop reads CASSLHWVAPGRRYEQYF. CDR3 coding DNA: TGCGCCAGCAGTCTACATTGGGTCGCCCCCGGTAGGAGGTACGAGCAGTACTTC.

The V gene is TRBV27, the J gene TRBJ1-1; 8 positions agree with TRBD1. Germline lookup yields CDR1 MNHEY and CDR2 SMNVEV (reference sequence). CDR3 length: 16 residues. The trim removed 5 bases at V and 4 bases at J, leaving 12 bases unmatched. The CDR3, as DNA: TGTGCCAGCAGTACTTCAGGGGGCCGGGTTGGCACTGAAGCTTTCTTT. The encoded protein is CASSTSGGRVGTEAFF.

The sample holds one count of this clone. The CDR3: CAWSGRLAQRLFF. The DNA of the CDR3 is TGTGCCTGGAGTGGGAGACTCGCCCAGCGGCTGTTTTTT. The V call is TRBV30, the J call TRBJ2-2; D call uncertain. Germline CDR1 is GTSNPN and CDR2 is SVGIG (reference sequence). The CDR3 is 13 amino acids. V gave up 1 base and J gave up 13 bases, with 16 bases separating them.

The rearrangement joins TRBV9 to TRBJ1-2, with 7 positions matching TRBD1. Germline-derived CDR1 and CDR2 are SGDLS and YYNGEE. The V and J ends lost 5 bases and 8 bases, in that order; junction bases with no gene match: 6. The CDR3 runs 12 residues. In DNA form, the CDR3 reads TGTGCCAGCAGGGACAGGCAGTACGGCTACACCTTC. Its translation is CASRDRQYGYTF.

The chain joins TRBV4-1 to TRBJ1-3; TRBD1 matches 7 bases. J gave up 4 bases and V 3 bases, and 9 bases lay outside the gene matches. CDR3 length: 16 amino acids. Germline V gives CDR1 MGHRA, CDR2 YSYEKL. The CDR3 loop is CASSQVQQGYGNTIYF. The CDR3 DNA follows: TGCGCCAGCAGCCAGGTACAACAGGGGTACGGAAACACCATATATTTT.

The chain is built from TRBV9 and TRBJ1-6, with 11 bases that match TRBD1. Losses at the gene ends were 3 bases for V and 10 bases for J; bases not matched to a gene: 0. The CDR3 sequence is 13 residues long. Germline values: CDR1 SGDLS, CDR2 YYNGEE. CDR3 in amino acids: CASSGDRGSPLHF. The CDR3 DNA sequence: TGTGCCAGCAGCGGGGACAGGGGGTCACCCCTCCACTTT. Full variable domain (outside the CDR3, taken from reference TRBV9 and TRBJ1-6): DSGVTQTPKHLITATGQRVTLRCSPRSGDLSVYWYQQSLDQGLQFLIQYYNGEERAKGNILERFSAQQFPDLHSELNLSSLELGDSALYFCASSGDRGSPLHFGNGTRLTVT.

This clone was detected only once. The gene calls are TRBV12-5 and TRBJ2-1; 7 bases fit TRBD2. The CDR3 loop spans 12 amino acids. From germline, CDR1 is LGHNT and CDR2 FRNRAP. J was trimmed by 2 bases and V by 8 bases; bases with no gene match: 0. The CDR3 spells CASSGAYNEQFF. CDR3 DNA: TGTGCTAGTAGCGGGGCCTACAATGAGCAGTTCTTC. The whole variable domain, remainder taken from reference TRBV12-5 and TRBJ2-1, is DARVTQTPRHKVTEMGQEVTMRCQPILGHNTVFWYRQTMMQGLELLAYFRNRAPLDDSGMPKDRFSAEMPDATLATLKIQPSEPRDSAVYFCASSGAYNEQFFGPGTRLTVL.

The chain recombines TRBV19 with TRBJ1-2; D not certain. With 4 bases removed from V and 3 bases from J, the gap between germline ends came to 9 bases. This CDR3 is built from 13 residues. The germline CDR1 and CDR2 sequences are LNHDA and SQIVND (reference sequence). CDR3 sequence reads: CASSTGFYYGYTF. CDR3 DNA: TGTGCCAGTAGTACCGGGTTTTACTATGGCTACACCTTC.

This chain uses TRBV10-3 with TRBJ2-5; 8 bases map to TRBD2. Trimming took 4 bases from V and 5 from J; bases not matched to a gene: 3. Germline V lookup: CDR1 ENHRY, CDR2 SYGVKD. The CDR3 has 13 amino acids. CDR3 DNA: TGTGCCATCAGTGCCAGCGGGAGCGAGACCCAGTACTTC. Translation: CAISASGSETQYF.

V and J are TRBV5-1 and TRBJ2-2; 8 bases agree with TRBD2. The length of the CDR3 is 18 residues. Germline CDR1 and CDR2: SGHRS and YFSETQ. V was clipped by 3 bases and J by 0 bases; unmatched bases: 10. The CDR3 loop is CASSWTGGLRTNTGELFF. The CDR3 nucleotides are TGCGCCAGCAGCTGGACGGGGGGGCTCCGGACGAACACCGGGGAGCTGTTTTTT.

The chain joins TRBV4-2 to TRBJ2-7, with a tentative D call TRBD2 (5 bases). This CDR3 is built from 13 residues. The V end was cut by 5 bases, the J end by 7 bases, with 15 bases between. Germline assignment: CDR1 LGHNA and CDR2 YNFKEQ. The CDR3 region has the DNA TGTGCCAGCAGCTGGGTAGCGTTAGAGGAGCAGTACTTC. Protein sequence: CASSWVALEEQYF.

In the case of this clone: The identical CDR3 is also encoded by other nucleotide sequences in the sample. The V gene is TRBV27, the J gene TRBJ2-7; D might be TRBD1 (5 bases). The CDR3 contains 13 residues. The germline V gene encodes CDR1 MNHEY and CDR2 SMNVEV (reference sequence). V was shortened by 3 bases and J by 3 bases, with 9 bases between the two germline ends. The CDR3 bases are TGTGCCAGCAGTTTGGGGCAGAACTACGAGCAGTACTTC. This codes for CASSLGQNYEQYF.

This chain joins TRBV12-5 and TRBJ2-6, with TRBD1 matching over 9 bases. The length of the CDR3 is 20 residues. Germline CDR1 LGHNT, CDR2 FRNRAP. The junction had 9 bases not matched to a gene; V was cut back by 0 bases and J by 0 bases. CDR3 sequence reads: CASGLVAVRDRDSGANVLTF. In nucleotides, the CDR3 is TGTGCTAGTGGTTTGGTGGCAGTCCGGGACAGGGACTCTGGGGCCAACGTCCTGACTTTC.

This clone showed up just a few times. V and J are TRBV7-9 and TRBJ1-1; D might be TRBD1 (5 bases). Trimming left V 4 bases short and J 0 bases short, with 15 bases between. CDR1 is SEHNR, CDR2 FQNEAQ, per germline (reference sequence). This CDR3 comprises 16 residues. The CDR3 DNA follows: TGTGCCAGCAGCTCAACTCAAGGGGCAATGAACACTGAAGCTTTCTTT. Translating gives CASSSTQGAMNTEAFF.

The chain recombines TRBV10-2 with TRBJ2-7; D gene uncertain. Per germline, CDR1 WSHSY and CDR2 SAAADI. The CDR3 has 15 amino acids. V gave up 3 bases and J gave up 2 bases, with 14 bases separating them. CDR3 loop: CASSEATRGTYEQYF. The CDR3 nucleotides are TGCGCCAGCAGTGAAGCGACCCGAGGAACCTACGAGCAGTACTTC.

The chain uses TRBV2 and TRBJ2-7; D remains unclear. This CDR3 has 14 residues. Trimming removed 1 base from V and 0 bases from J, with 7 bases in between. Germline V lookup: CDR1 SNHLY, CDR2 FYNNEI. CDR3 sequence: CASSEDLSSYEQYF. The CDR3 DNA reads as TGTGCCAGCAGTGAAGATCTCAGCTCCTACGAGCAGTACTTC.

A few counts support this clone. The chain uses TRBV19 and TRBJ1-5, with D possibly TRBD1 on 6 matching bases. V was shortened by 4 bases and J by 2 bases, with 15 bases between the two germline ends. In germline, CDR1 is LNHDA, CDR2 SQIVND (reference sequence). The length of the CDR3 is 16 residues. The CDR3 region is CASSNLDRFGNQPQHF. CDR3 nucleotides: TGTGCCAGTAGTAACCTAGACAGGTTCGGCAATCAGCCCCAGCATTTT.

In this sample, this clone turned up a few times. The chain has TRBV18 and TRBJ1-1, with D possibly TRBD1 on 5 matching bases. The V gene lost 3 bases and the J gene lost 5 bases, with 7 bases spanning the gap. Germline CDR1 KGHSH, CDR2 LQKENI. The CDR3 consists of 12 residues. This CDR3 reads CASSPRQTEAFF. CDR3 DNA: TGTGCCAGCTCACCTCGACAGACTGAAGCTTTCTTT.

The CDR3 nucleotides read TGCGCCAGCAGCGAGCGGGGTTTGGCTAATGAAAAACTGTTTTTT. Translating it yields CASSERGLANEKLFF. The rearrangement links TRBV4-3 to TRBJ1-4; the D is unclear. Germline CDR1 and CDR2: LGHNA and YSLEER. The CDR3 is 15 amino acids. V lost 5 bases, J lost 3 bases, and 13 bases lay in between.